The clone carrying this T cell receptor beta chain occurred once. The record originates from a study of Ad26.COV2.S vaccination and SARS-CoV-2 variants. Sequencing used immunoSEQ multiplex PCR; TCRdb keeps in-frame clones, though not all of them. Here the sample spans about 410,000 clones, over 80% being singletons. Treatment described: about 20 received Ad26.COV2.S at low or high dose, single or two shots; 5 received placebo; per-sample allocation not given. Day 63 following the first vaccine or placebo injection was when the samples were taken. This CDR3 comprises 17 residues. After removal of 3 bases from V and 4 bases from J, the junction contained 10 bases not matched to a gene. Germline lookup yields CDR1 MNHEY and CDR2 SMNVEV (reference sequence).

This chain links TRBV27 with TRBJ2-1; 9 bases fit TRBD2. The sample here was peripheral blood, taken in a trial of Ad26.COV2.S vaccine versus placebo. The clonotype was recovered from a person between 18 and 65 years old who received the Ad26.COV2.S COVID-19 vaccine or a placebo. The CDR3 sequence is CASSFVLAGSAYNEQFF. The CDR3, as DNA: TGTGCCAGCAGTTTCGTCCTAGCGGGGTCTGCGTACAATGAGCAGTTCTTC.